Given below is one T cell receptor (beta chain) in context. The antigen is not known. Assay: immunoSEQ multiplex PCR; the TCRdb copy retains only in-frame clones and omits some. Among about 100,000 clones, about 90% were seen once, and the ten largest hold around 0.68%. The data were obtained in a study of siplizumab effects on memory and regulatory T cells. Findings and limits, study-wide: Naive T cell populations appeared to exhibit greater diversity than memory cells and appeared to be major alloresponse contributors.

Looked up from germline, CDR1 is KGHSH and CDR2 is LQKENI. The length of the CDR3 is 16 residues. Trimming cost V 3 bases and J 1 base, with 13 bases left between them. The V call is TRBV18, the J call TRBJ2-1; D is ambiguous. The sample comprised Tregs sorted from blood. The sequence derives from a human donor in good health. This CDR3 is CASSPGTLMSYNEQFF. In DNA, the CDR3 is TGTGCCAGCTCACCGGGCACTCTAATGTCCTACAATGAGCAGTTCTTC.